Listed here is a single T cell receptor beta chain. The clone's antigen remains unknown. Base qualities were left out, and no much larger clone turns up one base away. Within the sample, other DNA sequences also encode this same CDR3. This sample was included in a study of shared T cell receptors in the human thymus (dated by TCRdb to the early 2020s). General notes on the study: The study examined how self-reactive, shared T-cell receptor alpha chains are generated in the human thymus.

The CDR3 holds 14 amino acids from the cysteine to the phenylalanine. The read is trimmed to its CDR3 DNA, 42 bases read in frame from base 1. CDR1 and CDR2, per the germline V gene (reference sequence), are MNHEY and SMNVEV. Compared with germline, V lacks 3 bases and J lacks 4 bases; bases without a gene match: 3. The library came from the immunoSEQ multiplex PCR assay. The table was pulled from immuneACCESS by TCRdb, which kept in-frame rearrangements only. Such tables lose some clones; where checked, under half of the loss comes from unresolved V genes, and the rest has no known cause. In this sample the table shows hundreds of thousands of clones, 85% to 90% of which occur a single time. The leading ten clones occupy 0.008% to 0.011% of the sample. This same sample was also part of a study on human thymus T cells. As the second paper documents: Donors were immunologically healthy infants undergoing open corrective cardiac surgery for congenital heart defects in Finland. The thymus tissue came from surgical resects taken out during corrective cardiac surgery. Usage of V and J gene segments appeared to be biased in both the thymic and the peripheral blood repertoires. The related research reported highly overlapping thymic TCR repertoires among unrelated individuals. The study characterized TCR alpha and beta repertoires from under ten infant thymus samples and a few related peripheral blood samples. Donor ages ranged from roughly 6 to 250 days, and the cohort comprised 5 to 7 male and a couple of female infants. Thymocytes were mechanically released from the tissue and were stored as pellets of about 10-30 million cells at -70 degrees C. A QIAsymphony instrument was used to extract genomic DNA from frozen cell pellets. The immunoSEQ multiplex PCR assay was used to amplify the TCRB and TCRAD loci from a standardized quantity of quality-controlled genomic DNA. The V(D)J region was spanned by amplicons of a length sufficient to cover the CDR3 and to identify V and J genes. Amplicon sequencing was performed on an Illumina platform through the commercial immunoSEQ service. Primer bias and sequencing errors were corrected as previously described, and TCRAD and TCRB were defined on the basis of the IMGT database. Repertoires were analysed with immunoSEQ Analyzer 3.0 and VDJTools, covering basic statistics, V/J segment usage, diversity estimates, rarefaction and pairwise overlap. Diversity was estimated with Chao1, ChaoE, Efron-Thisted, Shannon and inverse Simpson indices, and also on datasets down-sampled to the smallest sample. For repertoire overlap, CDR3 nucleotide sequence, V gene and J gene had to match strictly, and clustering was done by Jaccard-based multidimensional scaling. Thymus samples yielded on average roughly 840,000 unique TCRB clonotypes, compared with 75,000 to 100,000 from blood samples.

The chain joins TRBV27 to TRBJ2-7; the junction holds 10 bases that match TRBD1. The source material was thymocytes. This TCR came from a boy younger than two with a congenital heart defect. Donor details come from another sample of the same person, matched by shared clones. The DNA reads TGTGCCAGCAGTTTCGGACAGGGGGGATACGAGCAGTACTTC. Translation gives CASSFGQGGYEQYF.